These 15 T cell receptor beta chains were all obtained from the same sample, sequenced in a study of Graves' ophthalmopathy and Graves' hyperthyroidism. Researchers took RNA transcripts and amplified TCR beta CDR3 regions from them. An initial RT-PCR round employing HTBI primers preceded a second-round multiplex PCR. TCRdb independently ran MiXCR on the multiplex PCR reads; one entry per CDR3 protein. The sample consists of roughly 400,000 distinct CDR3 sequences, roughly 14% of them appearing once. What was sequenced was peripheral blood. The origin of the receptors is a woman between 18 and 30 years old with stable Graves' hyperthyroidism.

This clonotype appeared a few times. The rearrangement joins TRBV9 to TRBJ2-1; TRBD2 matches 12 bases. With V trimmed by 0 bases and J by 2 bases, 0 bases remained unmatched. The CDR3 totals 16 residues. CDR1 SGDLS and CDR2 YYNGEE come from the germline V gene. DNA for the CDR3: TGTGCCAGCAGCGTAGGGACTAGCGGGGCCTACAATGAGCAGTTCTTC. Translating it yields CASSVGTSGAYNEQFF.

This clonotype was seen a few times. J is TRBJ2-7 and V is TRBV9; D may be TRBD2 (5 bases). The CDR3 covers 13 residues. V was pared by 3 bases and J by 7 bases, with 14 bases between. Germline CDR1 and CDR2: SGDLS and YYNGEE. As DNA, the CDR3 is TGTGCCAGCAGCGGGTCCCCCTCGGGGGAGCAGTACTTC. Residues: CASSGSPSGEQYF.

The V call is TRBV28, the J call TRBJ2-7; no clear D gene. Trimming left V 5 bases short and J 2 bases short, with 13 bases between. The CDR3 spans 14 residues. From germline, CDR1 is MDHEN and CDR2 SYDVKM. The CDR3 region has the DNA TGTGCCAGCAGTCCCCGCAGCGCCACCTACGAGCAGTACTTC. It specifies CASSPRSATYEQYF.

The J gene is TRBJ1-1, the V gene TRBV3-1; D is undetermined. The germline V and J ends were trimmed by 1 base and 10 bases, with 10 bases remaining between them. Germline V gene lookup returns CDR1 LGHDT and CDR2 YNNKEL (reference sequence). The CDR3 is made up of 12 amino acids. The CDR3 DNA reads TGTGCCAGCAGCCAAGGGGCATTGGGAGCTTTCTTT. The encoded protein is CASSQGALGAFF.

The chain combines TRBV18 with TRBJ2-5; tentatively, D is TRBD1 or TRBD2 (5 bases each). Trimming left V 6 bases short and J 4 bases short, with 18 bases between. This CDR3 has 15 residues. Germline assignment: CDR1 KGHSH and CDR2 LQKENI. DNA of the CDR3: TGTGCCAGCTCTGGGACCGCCCTTCGGTCAGAGACCCAGTACTTC. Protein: CASSGTALRSETQYF.

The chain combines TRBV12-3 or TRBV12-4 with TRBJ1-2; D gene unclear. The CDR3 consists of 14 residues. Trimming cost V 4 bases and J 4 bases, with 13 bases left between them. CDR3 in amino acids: CASSYAGTVYGYTF. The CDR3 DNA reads TGTGCCAGCAGTTACGCAGGCACCGTCTATGGCTACACCTTC.

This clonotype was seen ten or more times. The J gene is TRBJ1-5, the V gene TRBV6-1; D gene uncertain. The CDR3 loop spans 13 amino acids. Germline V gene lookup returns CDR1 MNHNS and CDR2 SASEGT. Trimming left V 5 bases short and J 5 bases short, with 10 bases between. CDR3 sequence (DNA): TGTGCCAGCAGTAGAATGGTATATCAGCCCCAGCATTTT. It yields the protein CASSRMVYQPQHF.

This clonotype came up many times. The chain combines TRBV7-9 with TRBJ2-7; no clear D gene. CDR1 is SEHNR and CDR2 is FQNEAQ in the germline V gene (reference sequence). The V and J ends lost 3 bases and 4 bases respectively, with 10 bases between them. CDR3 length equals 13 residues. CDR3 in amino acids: CASSLQIKYEQYF. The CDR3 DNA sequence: TGTGCCAGCAGCTTGCAAATAAAGTACGAGCAGTACTTC. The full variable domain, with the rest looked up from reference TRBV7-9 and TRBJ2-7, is DTGVSQNPRHKITKRGQNVTFRCDPISEHNRLYWYRQTLGQGPEFLTYFQNEAQLEKSRLLSDRFSAERPKGSFSTLEIQRTEQGDSAMYLCASSLQIKYEQYFGPGTRLTVT.

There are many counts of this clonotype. CDR3 loop: CASSSPTGAGNTIYF. As DNA, the CDR3 is TGTGCCAGCAGTTCCCCTACAGGGGCCGGAAACACCATATATTTT. The chain uses TRBV6-5 and TRBJ1-3, with 7 bases aligning to TRBD1. The trim removed 4 bases at V and 4 bases at J, leaving 7 bases unmatched. The CDR3 loop spans 15 amino acids. The germline CDR1 and CDR2 sequences are MNHEY and SVGAGI.

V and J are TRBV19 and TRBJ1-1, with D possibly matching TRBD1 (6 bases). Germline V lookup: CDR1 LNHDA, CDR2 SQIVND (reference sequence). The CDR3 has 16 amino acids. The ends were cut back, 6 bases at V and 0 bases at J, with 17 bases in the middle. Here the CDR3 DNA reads TGTGCCAGTAGGGGGGAACAGGGTTTAATGAACACTGAAGCTTTCTTT. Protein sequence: CASRGEQGLMNTEAFF.

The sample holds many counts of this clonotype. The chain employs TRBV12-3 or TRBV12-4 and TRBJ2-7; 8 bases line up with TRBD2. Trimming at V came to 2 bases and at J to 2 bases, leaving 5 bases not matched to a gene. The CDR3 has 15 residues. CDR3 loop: CASSLSAGGAYEQYF. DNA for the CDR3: TGTGCCAGCAGTTTATCGGCGGGGGGCGCCTACGAGCAGTACTTC.

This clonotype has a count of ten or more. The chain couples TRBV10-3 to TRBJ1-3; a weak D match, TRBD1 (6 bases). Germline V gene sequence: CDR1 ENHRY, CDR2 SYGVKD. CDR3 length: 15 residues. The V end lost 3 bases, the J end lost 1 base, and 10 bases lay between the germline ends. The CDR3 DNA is TGTGCCATCAGTGAATGGGGGGCTTCTGGAAACACCATATATTTT. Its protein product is CAISEWGASGNTIYF.

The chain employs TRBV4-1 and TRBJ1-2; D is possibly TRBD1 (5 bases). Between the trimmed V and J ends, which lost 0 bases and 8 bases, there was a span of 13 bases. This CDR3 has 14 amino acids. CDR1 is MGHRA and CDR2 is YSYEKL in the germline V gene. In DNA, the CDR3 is TGCGCCAGCAGCCAAGAGGCCCCAAGGGACGGCTACACCTTC. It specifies CASSQEAPRDGYTF.

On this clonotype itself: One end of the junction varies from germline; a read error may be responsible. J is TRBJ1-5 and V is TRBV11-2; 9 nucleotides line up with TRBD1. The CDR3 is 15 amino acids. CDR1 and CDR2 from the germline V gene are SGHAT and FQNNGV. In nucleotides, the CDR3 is TGTGCCAGCAGCTTAACAGGACAGGGGCATCAGACCCAGCATTTT. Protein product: CASSLTGQGHQTQHF.

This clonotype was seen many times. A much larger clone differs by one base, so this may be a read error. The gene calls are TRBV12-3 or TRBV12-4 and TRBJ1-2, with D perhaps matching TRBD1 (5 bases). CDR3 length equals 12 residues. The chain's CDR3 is CASRSTVDGHTF. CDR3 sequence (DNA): TGTGCCAGCAGGTCGACAGTGGATGGCCACACCTTC.